This T cell receptor (beta chain) was sequenced in a study of human T cells and chemical hapten exposure. Germline V CDR1 and CDR2: WSHSY, SAAADI. This CDR3 spans 16 amino acids. V shed 1 base and J shed 0 bases, with 10 bases lying between them. This clonotype appeared a single time. The sample's time point: patch test 3, about 24 weeks after DPC sensitization. Stated treatment: therapeutic diphenylcyclopropenone sensitization with weekly scalp DPC. Alopecia patients between 18 and 70 years old and suitable for DPC were used as donors. TCRdb re-derived calls from the RACE reads in MiXCR, one entry per CDR3 protein. The sample has 150,000 to 200,000 distinct CDR3 sequences; about a quarter are singletons.

V usage is TRBV10-2 and J usage is TRBJ1-3; perhaps TRBD1 as D (6 bases). The sample was whole blood, taken in connection with sensitization to the hapten diphenylcyclopropenone (DPC). This sequence originates from a woman aged 18-29 years with alopecia areata. Some clones in this sample may be carry-over from other donors' samples. The CDR3 DNA follows: TGCGCCAGCAGTGAGTACGACAGGATCTCTGGAAACACCATATATTTT. It specifies CASSEYDRISGNTIYF.